A single sample gave rise to the 18 T cell receptor beta chains below, sequenced in a study of post-analysis software for immune sequencing data. Study conclusions and caveats: TRBV5-6, TRBV5-1 and TRBV20-1 were among a few TRBV segments more frequent in patients than controls.

Every TCR beta cDNA library bore unique molecular identifiers. MiXCR was run by TCRdb on the PCR reads, yielding one entry per CDR3 protein. This table has about 770,000 distinct CDR3 sequences, 40% to 55% appearing once. No cognate antigen is known for these TCRs. The specimen was blood. These receptors all stem from a girl aged 5-17 years with multiple sclerosis.

Concerning this clonotype itself: A junction end diverges from the germline sequence, so it may reflect a read error. CDR3 residues: CAGSSPTGSGADTQYF. The CDR3 nucleotides read TGTGCCGGCAGTTCGCCGACAGGGAGCGGTGCAGATACGCAGTATTTT. V and J are TRBV27 and TRBJ2-3, with 7 bases identical to TRBD1. CDR3 size: 16 residues. Germline V lookup: CDR1 MNHEY, CDR2 SMNVEV (reference sequence).

Comment on this clonotype: The junction departs from germline at one end; a sequencing error may be responsible. The CDR3, as DNA: TGTGCCATCGGGACACCAGACCCTGGGGCCAACGTCCGGACTTTC. Residues: CAIGTPDPGANVRTF. The chain recombines TRBV7-9 with TRBJ2-6, with D possibly matching TRBD1 (6 bases). Germline V gene data show CDR1 as SEHNR and CDR2 as FQNEAQ (reference sequence). The CDR3 has 15 residues.

This clonotype has just a few counts. J is TRBJ2-5 and V is TRBV7-9; no clear D. In germline, CDR1 is SEHNR, CDR2 FQNEAQ (reference sequence). The CDR3 contains 13 residues. Trimming pared 9 bases from V and 4 bases from J, leaving 15 bases between. The CDR3 coding sequence is TGTGCCAGTCGGGCTCCGGTCGGAGAGACCCAGTACTTC. Protein: CASRAPVGETQYF.

The V gene is TRBV5-5, the J gene TRBJ2-1, with 11 bases identical to TRBD1. The J segment lost 7 bases and the V segment lost 2 bases, leaving 8 bases of the junction unmatched. This CDR3 is 16 amino acids long. Germline assignment: CDR1 SGHKS and CDR2 YYEKEE (reference sequence). The CDR3, as DNA: TGTGCCAGCAGCTTCCTCTTTGGGGACAGGGGGAATGAGCAGTTCTTC. Its translation: CASSFLFGDRGNEQFF.

The V gene is TRBV4-3, the J gene TRBJ2-7, with TRBD2 identical over 7 bases. V shed 0 bases and J 0 bases; nucleotides not matched to a gene: 11. Germline CDR1 LGHNA, CDR2 YSLEER. This CDR3 region has 18 residues. The chain's CDR3 is CASSQEVTVAGDSYEQYF. The CDR3 region has the DNA TGCGCCAGCAGCCAAGAGGTTACGGTCGCGGGAGACTCCTACGAGCAGTACTTC.

V usage is TRBV27 and J usage is TRBJ2-1; 9 nucleotides line up with TRBD1. After removal of 5 bases from V and 14 bases from J, the junction contained 13 bases not matched to a gene. The CDR3 spans 14 residues. Per the germline V gene, CDR1 is MNHEY and CDR2 is SMNVEV (reference sequence). The DNA for the CDR3 is TGTGCCAGCAGTCCAAGGACAGGGGACACCGCGGAGTTCTTC. Protein sequence: CASSPRTGDTAEFF.

V gene TRBV29-1 combines with J gene TRBJ2-7; 9 bases fit TRBD2. This CDR3 comprises 14 residues. Germline V gene data show CDR1 as SQVTM and CDR2 as ANQGSEA. V trimming: 5 bases; J trimming: 6 bases; junction bases outside the gene matches: 11. The CDR3 DNA follows: TGCAGCGTTCAGGGGGGCGGGAGGGCCATCGAGCAGTACTTC. Its protein product is CSVQGGGRAIEQYF.

This clonotype has a handful of counts. The chain links TRBV29-1 to TRBJ2-5, with 7 nucleotides matching TRBD2. V dropped 6 bases and J dropped 5; count of bases not matched to a gene: 12. The CDR3 has 14 amino acids. Germline CDR1 and CDR2: SQVTM and ANQGSEA. CDR3 DNA sequence: TGCAGCGTACGCATTCTAGCGGTCGGGGAGACCCAGTACTTC. This sequence encodes CSVRILAVGETQYF.

This clonotype was recorded a few times. J is TRBJ2-5 and V is TRBV7-9; 7 nucleotides agree with TRBD2. CDR3 length: 17 amino acids. With 5 bases clipped from V and 1 base from J, the junction kept 13 bases outside the gene matches. Germline V gene data show CDR1 as SEHNR and CDR2 as FQNEAQ (reference sequence). In DNA, the CDR3 is TGTGCCAGCAGCAGGGGCCAGCTAGCGGAGACCCAAGAGACCCAGTACTTC. This codes for CASSRGQLAETQETQYF.

The chain has TRBV20-1 and TRBJ2-3, with D perhaps being TRBD1 or TRBD2 (5 bases each). Trimming shortened V by 6 bases and J by 0 bases, and 16 bases separated the two germline ends. Germline CDR1 is DFQATT and CDR2 is SNEGSKA (reference sequence). The CDR3 runs to 15 residues. The CDR3 bases are TGCAGTGCACCACGGGACCCCGGAAGCACAGATACGCAGTATTTT. As protein: CSAPRDPGSTDTQYF.

This sequence joins TRBV12-3 or TRBV12-4 and TRBJ2-3, with D hard to call. Trimming cost V 3 bases and J 2 bases, with 9 bases left between them. CDR3 length: 14 amino acids. The CDR3 nucleotides read TGTGCCAGCAGTTTCGGCACGAACACAGATACGCAGTATTTT. This gives the protein CASSFGTNTDTQYF.

The chain carries TRBV20-1 and TRBJ2-5; D gene unclear. This CDR3 spans 14 amino acids. The germline gives CDR1 DFQATT, CDR2 SNEGSKA (reference sequence). Trimming left V 0 bases short and J 5 bases short, with 13 bases between. CDR3 coding DNA: TGCAGTGCTAGAGATGCCGCCAGCGCGGAGACCCAGTACTTC. It codes for CSARDAASAETQYF.

The V call is TRBV7-9, the J call TRBJ2-3; 10 bases are shared with TRBD2. This CDR3 contains 16 residues. Trimming removed 5 bases from V and 4 bases from J; junction bases left unmatched: 9. The V gene's germline CDR1 is SEHNR and CDR2 FQNEAQ (reference sequence). The CDR3 loop reads CASSPGTSAQSDTQYF. The CDR3 DNA reads as TGTGCCAGCAGCCCCGGGACTAGCGCCCAATCAGATACGCAGTATTTT.

This clonotype was detected only a few times. The V gene is TRBV10-3, the J gene TRBJ2-3; 7 positions agree with TRBD2. Germline V gene sequence: CDR1 ENHRY, CDR2 SYGVKD. V dropped 0 bases and J dropped 4; count of bases not matched to a gene: 1. This CDR3 comprises 14 residues. CDR3 coding DNA: TGTGCCATCAGTGAGTCGGGGGGGGCAGATACGCAGTATTTT. It translates to CAISESGGADTQYF.

The chain recombines TRBV5-1 with TRBJ2-3, with TRBD2 matching 12 bases. CDR1 is SGHRS, CDR2 YFSETQ, per germline. The CDR3 totals 16 residues. Trimming removed 3 bases from V and 4 bases from J; junction bases left unmatched: 6. As DNA, the CDR3 is TGCGCCAGCAGCTCCCGACTAGCGGGAGATCCAGATACGCAGTATTTT. It specifies CASSSRLAGDPDTQYF.

The chain uses TRBV2 and TRBJ1-5, with no clear D. Trimming removed 6 bases from V and 9 bases from J, with 18 bases in between. The CDR3 spans 14 residues. In germline, CDR1 is SNHLY, CDR2 FYNNEI. CDR3 protein: CASSPTLTRGPQHF. The CDR3 nucleotides are TGTGCCAGCAGCCCAACGCTTACTCGAGGGCCCCAGCATTTT.

This chain joins TRBV9 and TRBJ1-1; TRBD1 matches 9 bases. This CDR3 is built from 16 residues. In germline, CDR1 is SGDLS, CDR2 YYNGEE. V gave up 0 bases and J gave up 5 bases; unmatched junction bases: 8. The CDR3 sequence: CASSVAEGQGFTEAFF. The CDR3 coding sequence is TGTGCCAGCAGCGTAGCTGAAGGACAGGGGTTTACTGAAGCTTTCTTT.

Here the CDR3 DNA reads TGTGCCAGCAGACCCGGGACAGGGGTCCATCAGCCCCAGCATTTT. Translated, it gives CASRPGTGVHQPQHF. The V and J genes are TRBV6-6 and TRBJ1-5, with TRBD1 matching over 10 bases. CDR1 is MNHNY, CDR2 SVGAGI, per germline (reference sequence). CDR3 length: 15 amino acids. The junction had 7 bases not matched to a gene; V was cut back by 6 bases and J by 5 bases.